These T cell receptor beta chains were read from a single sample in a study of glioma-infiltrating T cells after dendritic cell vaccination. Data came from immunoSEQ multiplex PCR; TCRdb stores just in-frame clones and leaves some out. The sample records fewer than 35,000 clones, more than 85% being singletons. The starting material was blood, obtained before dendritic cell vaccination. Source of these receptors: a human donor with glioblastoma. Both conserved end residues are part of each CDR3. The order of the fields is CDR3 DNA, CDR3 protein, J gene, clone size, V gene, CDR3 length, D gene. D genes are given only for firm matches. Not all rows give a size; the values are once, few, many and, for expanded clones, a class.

DNA: TGTGCCAGCAGCGCCGGGACAAGCAACACCGGGGAGCTGTTTTTT
CDR3: CASSAGTSNTGELFF
J: TRBJ2-2
size: few
V: TRBV13
length: 15
D: -

DNA: TGTGCCAGCTCTCGGGACAGGGATTCACCCCTCCACTTT
CDR3: CASSRDRDSPLHF
J: TRBJ1-6
size: -
V: TRBV18
length: 13
D: TRBD1

DNA: TGTGCCAGCAGCCGCGAGGGGGCCGGACAAAACATTCAGTACTTC
CDR3: CASSREGAGQNIQYF
J: TRBJ2-4
size: once
V: TRBV27
length: 15
D: TRBD1

DNA: TGCGCCAGCAGCCCGGGTGGGGGCCAGGGGAACACTGAAGCTTTCTTT
CDR3: CASSPGGGQGNTEAFF
J: TRBJ1-1
size: once
V: TRBV5-1
length: 16
D: -

DNA: TGTGCCAGTACTTCCTTGGGACAGGCGAACACTGAAGCTTTCTTT
CDR3: CASTSLGQANTEAFF
J: TRBJ1-1
size: -
V: TRBV2
length: 15
D: TRBD1

DNA: TGTGCCAGCAGCCAAGGGGGACTAGGGACCCAGTACTTC
CDR3: CASSQGGLGTQYF
J: TRBJ2-5
size: once
V: TRBV4-2
length: 13
D: TRBD2

DNA: TGTGCCAGCAGCTTATCGACAGACCACACTGAAGCTTTCTTT
CDR3: CASSLSTDHTEAFF
J: TRBJ1-1
size: -
V: TRBV11-2
length: 14
D: -

DNA: TGCGCCAGCAGCCACTCCGGGACAGGGGACTACGAGCAGTACTTC
CDR3: CASSHSGTGDYEQYF
J: TRBJ2-7
size: -
V: TRBV4-1
length: 15
D: TRBD1

DNA: TGCGCCAGCAGCCCGGGACTCACCCCCGGGACTGAAGCTTTCTTT
CDR3: CASSPGLTPGTEAFF
J: TRBJ1-1
size: -
V: TRBV5-1
length: 15
D: -

DNA: TGTGCCAGCAGCCCACGCAGGGATGCCTCCTATGGCTACACCTTC
CDR3: CASSPRRDASYGYTF
J: TRBJ1-2
size: -
V: TRBV7-8
length: 15
D: -

DNA: TGTGCCAGCAGCTTAGGACAAGTCGTCACAGATACGCAGTATTTT
CDR3: CASSLGQVVTDTQYF
J: TRBJ2-3
size: -
V: TRBV11-3
length: 15
D: -

DNA: TGTGCCACCAGCAAGGCCACTAGCTCCTACAATGAGCAGTTCTTC
CDR3: CATSKATSSYNEQFF
J: TRBJ2-1
size: -
V: TRBV15
length: 15
D: -

DNA: TGCGCCAGCAGCTCCCACTCCTCAAGGGGGATGAACACTGAAGCTTTCTTT
CDR3: CASSSHSSRGMNTEAFF
J: TRBJ1-1
size: -
V: TRBV5-1
length: 17
D: -

DNA: TGTGCCAGTAGTGGGACAGGGGATCAGCCCCAGCATTTT
CDR3: CASSGTGDQPQHF
J: TRBJ1-5
size: -
V: TRBV19
length: 13
D: TRBD1

DNA: TGTGCCAGCTCACCAGACAGCCAAAACACAGATACGCAGTATTTT
CDR3: CASSPDSQNTDTQYF
J: TRBJ2-3
size: -
V: TRBV18
length: 15
D: -

DNA: TGTGCCAGCGCGGGGGGCTTGAAAGAGACCCAGTACTTC
CDR3: CASAGGLKETQYF
J: TRBJ2-5
size: -
V: TRBV18
length: 13
D: TRBD2

DNA: TGTGCCAGCAGCAAAAGGGGGTTTAACTATGGCTACACCTTC
CDR3: CASSKRGFNYGYTF
J: TRBJ1-2
size: -
V: TRBV6-5
length: 14
D: -

DNA: TGTGCCAGCAGCTCGACGAGGGGGAGCACTGAAGCTTTCTTT
CDR3: CASSSTRGSTEAFF
J: TRBJ1-1
size: -
V: TRBV11-2
length: 14
D: -

DNA: TGTGCCAGCAGCCAGGACAGGGGTTGGAACACTGAAGCTTTCTTT
CDR3: CASSQDRGWNTEAFF
J: TRBJ1-1
size: few
V: TRBV13
length: 15
D: TRBD1

DNA: TGTGCCAGCAGCCTCACGGGACAGAGATACGAGCAGTACTTC
CDR3: CASSLTGQRYEQYF
J: TRBJ2-7
size: -
V: TRBV6-5
length: 14
D: TRBD1

DNA: TGTGCCAGCAGTGAAGAAGGAGGGGGGGCATCCTACGAGCAGTACTTC
CDR3: CASSEEGGGASYEQYF
J: TRBJ2-7
size: -
V: TRBV6-1
length: 16
D: -

DNA: TGTGCCAGCAGGGGCCACAGGGCCCGCCAAGAGACCCAGTACTTC
CDR3: CASRGHRARQETQYF
J: TRBJ2-5
size: few
V: TRBV6-5
length: 15
D: -

DNA: TGTGCCAGCAGTTACTCGAGAGGGAACACTGAAGCTTTCTTT
CDR3: CASSYSRGNTEAFF
J: TRBJ1-1
size: -
V: TRBV6-5
length: 14
D: -

DNA: TGCGCCAGCAGCCCCGGACAGGGGTCGGCTTTCTTT
CDR3: CASSPGQGSAFF
J: TRBJ1-1
size: -
V: TRBV5-1
length: 12
D: TRBD1

DNA: TGTGCCAGCAGCAGGGGAAACAGGGGGCTTATGAGCAATCAGCCCCAGCATTTT
CDR3: CASSRGNRGLMSNQPQHF
J: TRBJ1-5
size: -
V: TRBV5-8
length: 18
D: TRBD1

DNA: TGTGCCAGCAGTCGACAGGGGGAGACCCAGTACTTC
CDR3: CASSRQGETQYF
J: TRBJ2-5
size: -
V: TRBV6-6
length: 12
D: TRBD1

DNA: TGTGCCAGCAGCCCGCTTAGGGGTAGAACAGATACGCAGTATTTT
CDR3: CASSPLRGRTDTQYF
J: TRBJ2-3
size: few
V: TRBV4-2
length: 15
D: -

DNA: TGTGCCAGCAGTACGACGGGACAGAAAGAGACCCAGTACTTC
CDR3: CASSTTGQKETQYF
J: TRBJ2-5
size: -
V: TRBV6-5
length: 14
D: TRBD1

DNA: TGTGCCAGCAGCTTAGTGGCCTCTGCCGCTAGCGAGCAGTACTTC
CDR3: CASSLVASAASEQYF
J: TRBJ2-7
size: -
V: TRBV7-2
length: 15
D: -

DNA: TGTGCCAGCAGCCAAGATCGGAGGGAGACCCAGTACTTC
CDR3: CASSQDRRETQYF
J: TRBJ2-5
size: -
V: TRBV4-2
length: 13
D: -

DNA: TGTGCCAGCAGCTTAGCCTCCCCCGGGACTAGGAGGGTCAATGAGCAGTTCTTC
CDR3: CASSLASPGTRRVNEQFF
J: TRBJ2-1
size: -
V: TRBV7-7
length: 18
D: TRBD2

DNA: TGTGCCAGCAGCTTCTGGGCTGGGAACACTGAAGCTTTCTTT
CDR3: CASSFWAGNTEAFF
J: TRBJ1-1
size: -
V: TRBV5-6
length: 14
D: -

DNA: TGTGCCAGCAGTGAGCCGACAGGGGGTTATCACGAGCAGTACTTC
CDR3: CASSEPTGGYHEQYF
J: TRBJ2-7
size: -
V: TRBV6-1
length: 15
D: TRBD1

DNA: TGTGCCAGCAGCTTAGTGGAGGATGGCTACACCTTC
CDR3: CASSLVEDGYTF
J: TRBJ1-2
size: -
V: TRBV7-9
length: 12
D: -

DNA: TGCGCCAGCAGCCGGGGAGGGGGCACTGAAGCTTTCTTT
CDR3: CASSRGGGTEAFF
J: TRBJ1-1
size: -
V: TRBV5-1
length: 13
D: -

DNA: TGTGCCAGCAGCCCGGGGGTCCAAGAGACCCAGTACTTC
CDR3: CASSPGVQETQYF
J: TRBJ2-5
size: -
V: TRBV9
length: 13
D: -

DNA: TGCGCCAGCAGTCCTGGGGCAGTCTCGAGGACCGGGGAGCTGTTTTTT
CDR3: CASSPGAVSRTGELFF
J: TRBJ2-2
size: -
V: TRBV23-1
length: 16
D: -

DNA: TGCGCCAGCAGCCCGGGACACCCCTCTGGGGCCAACGTCCTGACTTTC
CDR3: CASSPGHPSGANVLTF
J: TRBJ2-6
size: -
V: TRBV5-1
length: 16
D: -

DNA: TGCGCCAGCAGCCAAAATCGGATTAGCGGGGACAATGAGCAGTTCTTC
CDR3: CASSQNRISGDNEQFF
J: TRBJ2-1
size: -
V: TRBV4-1
length: 16
D: TRBD2

DNA: TGTGCCAGCAGCAAAGTAGGGGGACGGGTCGATGGCCACTTT
CDR3: CASSKVGGRVDGHF
J: TRBJ1-6
size: -
V: TRBV21-1
length: 14
D: -

DNA: TGCGCCAGCAGTCGGGGGGATAGCACAGATACGCAGTATTTT
CDR3: CASSRGDSTDTQYF
J: TRBJ2-3
size: -
V: TRBV5-1
length: 14
D: TRBD2

DNA: TGTGCCAGCCAGCGTCCCTCGGCAGATACGCAGTATTTT
CDR3: CASQRPSADTQYF
J: TRBJ2-3
size: -
V: TRBV11-2
length: 13
D: -

DNA: TGTGCCGGGGCGGTTGGGGGGGGAGCAGATACGCAGTATTTT
CDR3: CAGAVGGGADTQYF
J: TRBJ2-3
size: -
V: TRBV30
length: 14
D: TRBD2

DNA: TGCGCCAGCAGCCTGTACAGTAGCAATCAGCCCCAGCATTTT
CDR3: CASSLYSSNQPQHF
J: TRBJ1-5
size: -
V: TRBV4-1
length: 14
D: -

DNA: TGTGCCACTAGAACAAGACAGGGGGCCACAGATACGCAGTATTTT
CDR3: CATRTRQGATDTQYF
J: TRBJ2-3
size: -
V: TRBV7-9
length: 15
D: TRBD1

DNA: TGTGCCAGTACCAAACAGGGCACTGACACCGGGGAGCTGTTTTTT
CDR3: CASTKQGTDTGELFF
J: TRBJ2-2
size: once
V: TRBV19
length: 15
D: -

DNA: TGTGCCAGCAACGGGGTTGGGGGGGTCGGGTATACGCAGTATTTT
CDR3: CASNGVGGVGYTQYF
J: TRBJ2-3
size: -
V: TRBV7-9
length: 15
D: TRBD2

DNA: TGTGCCACCTCCGGGACAGGGGGTGAAGCTTTCTTT
CDR3: CATSGTGGEAFF
J: TRBJ1-1
size: once
V: TRBV10-3
length: 12
D: TRBD1

DNA: TGTGCCAGCACCCCGGGGGGCCTGGGCTACACCTTC
CDR3: CASTPGGLGYTF
J: TRBJ1-2
size: -
V: TRBV6-5
length: 12
D: -

DNA: TGTGCCAGCAGCTTAGTGAGTTACAATGAGCAGTTCTTC
CDR3: CASSLVSYNEQFF
J: TRBJ2-1
size: -
V: TRBV11-1
length: 13
D: -

DNA: TGCGCCAGCAGCTCGGTAGGGACAGCTAATTCACCCCTCCACTTT
CDR3: CASSSVGTANSPLHF
J: TRBJ1-6
size: -
V: TRBV5-1
length: 15
D: TRBD1

DNA: TGTGCCATCAGTGTAGGGGGCCAATCCCCCCTCCACTTT
CDR3: CAISVGGQSPLHF
J: TRBJ1-6
size: -
V: TRBV10-3
length: 13
D: TRBD1

DNA: TGTGCCAGCAGCCGTCTAGCGGGGGGATACGAGCAGTACTTC
CDR3: CASSRLAGGYEQYF
J: TRBJ2-7
size: -
V: TRBV7-2
length: 14
D: TRBD2

DNA: TGCGCCAGCAGCATCCGGGACAGGACTAATTCTTTAGAGCAGTACTTC
CDR3: CASSIRDRTNSLEQYF
J: TRBJ2-7
size: -
V: TRBV5-1
length: 16
D: TRBD1

DNA: TGTGCCAGCAGTTCGGGACAGGGGCATTCACCCCTCCACTTT
CDR3: CASSSGQGHSPLHF
J: TRBJ1-6
size: once
V: TRBV2
length: 14
D: TRBD1

DNA: TGCGCCAGCAGCTTGGGAACAGACAGGGGCAATGAAGCTTTCTTT
CDR3: CASSLGTDRGNEAFF
J: TRBJ1-1
size: -
V: TRBV5-1
length: 15
D: TRBD1

DNA: TGTGCCAGCAGCAGACAGGGAGTAGATACTGAAGCTTTCTTT
CDR3: CASSRQGVDTEAFF
J: TRBJ1-1
size: once
V: TRBV27
length: 14
D: TRBD1